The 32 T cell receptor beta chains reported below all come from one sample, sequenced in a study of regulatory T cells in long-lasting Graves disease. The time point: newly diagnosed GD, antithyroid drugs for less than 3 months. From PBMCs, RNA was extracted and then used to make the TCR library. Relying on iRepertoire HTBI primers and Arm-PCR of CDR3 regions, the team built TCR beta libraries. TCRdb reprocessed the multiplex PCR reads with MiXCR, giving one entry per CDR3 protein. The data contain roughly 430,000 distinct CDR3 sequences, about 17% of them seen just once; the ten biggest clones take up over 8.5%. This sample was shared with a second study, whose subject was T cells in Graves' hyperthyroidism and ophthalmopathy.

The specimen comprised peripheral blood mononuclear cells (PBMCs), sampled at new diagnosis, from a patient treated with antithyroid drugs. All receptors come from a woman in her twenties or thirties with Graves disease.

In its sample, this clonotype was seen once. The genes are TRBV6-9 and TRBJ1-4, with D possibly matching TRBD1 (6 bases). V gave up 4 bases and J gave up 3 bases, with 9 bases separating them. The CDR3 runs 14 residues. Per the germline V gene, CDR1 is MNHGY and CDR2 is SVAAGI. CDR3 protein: CASSSGQPNEKLFF. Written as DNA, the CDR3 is TGTGCCAGCAGTTCAGGACAGCCTAATGAAAAACTGTTTTTT.

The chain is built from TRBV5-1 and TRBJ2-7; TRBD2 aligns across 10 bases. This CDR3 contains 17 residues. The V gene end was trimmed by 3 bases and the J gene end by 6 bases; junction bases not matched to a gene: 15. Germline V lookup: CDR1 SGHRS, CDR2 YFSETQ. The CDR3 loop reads CASSSGTLAGVISEQYF. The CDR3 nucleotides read TGCGCCAGCAGCTCAGGGACCCTAGCGGGAGTAATTTCCGAGCAGTACTTC.

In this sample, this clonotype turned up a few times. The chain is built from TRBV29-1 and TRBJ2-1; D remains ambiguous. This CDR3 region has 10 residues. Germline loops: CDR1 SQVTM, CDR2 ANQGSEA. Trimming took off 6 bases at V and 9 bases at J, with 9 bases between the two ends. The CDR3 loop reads CSVLTGEQFF. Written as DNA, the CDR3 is TGCAGCGTCCTTACGGGTGAGCAGTTCTTC.

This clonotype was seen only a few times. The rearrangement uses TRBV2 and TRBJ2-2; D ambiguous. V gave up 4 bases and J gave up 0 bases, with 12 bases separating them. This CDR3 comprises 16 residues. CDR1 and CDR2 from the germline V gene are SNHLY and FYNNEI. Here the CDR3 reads CASSALGPTNTGELFF. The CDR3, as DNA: TGTGCCAGCAGTGCCCTCGGCCCTACGAACACCGGGGAGCTGTTTTTT.

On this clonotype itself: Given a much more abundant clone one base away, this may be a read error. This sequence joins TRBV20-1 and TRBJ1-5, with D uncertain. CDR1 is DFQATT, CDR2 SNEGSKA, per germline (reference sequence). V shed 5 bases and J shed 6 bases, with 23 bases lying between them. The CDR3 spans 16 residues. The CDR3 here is CSAAPRVGLFSQPQHF. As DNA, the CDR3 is TGCAGTGCTGCCCCCCGAGTGGGCTTATTTTCTCAGCCCCAGCATTTT.

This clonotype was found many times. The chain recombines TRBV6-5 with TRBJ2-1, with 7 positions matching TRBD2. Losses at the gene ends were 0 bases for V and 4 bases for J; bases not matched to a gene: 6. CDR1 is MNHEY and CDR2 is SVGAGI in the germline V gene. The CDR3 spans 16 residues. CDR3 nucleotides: TGTGCCAGCAGTTACTCGAAGGCGGGACTATACAATGAGCAGTTCTTC. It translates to CASSYSKAGLYNEQFF.

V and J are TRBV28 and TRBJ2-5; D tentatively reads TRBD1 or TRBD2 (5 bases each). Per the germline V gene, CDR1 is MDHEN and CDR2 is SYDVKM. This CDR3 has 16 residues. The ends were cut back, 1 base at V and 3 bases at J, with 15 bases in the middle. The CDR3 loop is CASSLSEGLGEETQYF. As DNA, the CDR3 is TGTGCCAGCAGTTTATCAGAGGGGCTAGGAGAAGAGACCCAGTACTTC.

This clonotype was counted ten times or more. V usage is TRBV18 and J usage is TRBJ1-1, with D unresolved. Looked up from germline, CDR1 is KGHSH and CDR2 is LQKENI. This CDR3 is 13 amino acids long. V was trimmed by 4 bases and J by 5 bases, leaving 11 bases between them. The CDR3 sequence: CASSRVVSTEAFF. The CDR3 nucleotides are TGTGCCAGCTCACGGGTTGTCTCGACTGAAGCTTTCTTT. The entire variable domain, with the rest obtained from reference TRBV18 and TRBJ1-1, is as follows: NAGVMQNPRHLVRRRGQEARLRCSPMKGHSHVYWYRQLPEEGLKFMVYLQKENIIDESGMPKERFSAEFPKEGPSILRIQQVVRGDSAAYFCASSRVVSTEAFFGQGTRLTVV.

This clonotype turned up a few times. CDR3 residues: CASSQDRRYNTEAFF. The DNA of the CDR3 is TGCGCCAGCAGCCAAGACCGACGGTATAACACTGAAGCTTTCTTT. The chain recombines TRBV4-3 with TRBJ1-1; no clear D gene. V shed 0 bases and J shed 2 bases, with 10 bases lying between them. The CDR3 covers 15 residues. CDR1 and CDR2 from the germline V gene are LGHNA and YSLEER.

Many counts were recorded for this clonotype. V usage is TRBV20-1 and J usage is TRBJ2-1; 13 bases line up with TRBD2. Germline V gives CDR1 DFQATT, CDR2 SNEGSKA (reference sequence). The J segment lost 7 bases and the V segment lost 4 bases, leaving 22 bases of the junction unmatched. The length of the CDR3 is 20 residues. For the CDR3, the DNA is TGCAGTGCTATCCGGACACCGGGACTAGCGGGAAGACCCACTGGGAATGAGCAGTTCTTC. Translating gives CSAIRTPGLAGRPTGNEQFF.

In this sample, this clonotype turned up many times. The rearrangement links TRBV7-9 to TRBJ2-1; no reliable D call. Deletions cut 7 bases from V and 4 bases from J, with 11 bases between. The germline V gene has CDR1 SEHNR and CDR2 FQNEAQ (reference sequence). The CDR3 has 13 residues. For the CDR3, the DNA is TGTGCCAGCAAAGAAGGAGTATACAATGAGCAGTTCTTC. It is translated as CASKEGVYNEQFF.

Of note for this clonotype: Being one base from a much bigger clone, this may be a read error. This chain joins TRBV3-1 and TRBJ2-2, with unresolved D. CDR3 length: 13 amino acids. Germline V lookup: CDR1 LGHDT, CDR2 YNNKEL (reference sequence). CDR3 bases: TGTACCAGCACCGAACCTCTGGGGGGGGAGCTGTTTTTT. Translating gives CTSTEPLGGELFF.

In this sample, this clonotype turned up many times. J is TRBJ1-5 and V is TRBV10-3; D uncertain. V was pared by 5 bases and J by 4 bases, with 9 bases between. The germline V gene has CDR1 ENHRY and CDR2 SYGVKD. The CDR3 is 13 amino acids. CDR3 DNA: TGTGCCATCAGTACCACACAGAATCAGCCCCAGCATTTT. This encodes CAISTTQNQPQHF.

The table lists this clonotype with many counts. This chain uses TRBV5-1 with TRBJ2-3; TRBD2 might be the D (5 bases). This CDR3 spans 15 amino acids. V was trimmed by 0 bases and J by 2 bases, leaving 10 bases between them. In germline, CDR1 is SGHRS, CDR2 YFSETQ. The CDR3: CASSLVGRTTDTQYF. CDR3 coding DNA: TGCGCCAGCAGCTTGGTTGGGAGAACCACAGATACGCAGTATTTT.

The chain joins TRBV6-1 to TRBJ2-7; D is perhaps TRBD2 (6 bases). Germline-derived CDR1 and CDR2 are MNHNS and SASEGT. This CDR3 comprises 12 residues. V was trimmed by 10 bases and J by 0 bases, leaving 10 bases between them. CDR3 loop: CATGDFSYEQYF. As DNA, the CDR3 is TGTGCCACCGGGGACTTCTCCTACGAGCAGTACTTC.

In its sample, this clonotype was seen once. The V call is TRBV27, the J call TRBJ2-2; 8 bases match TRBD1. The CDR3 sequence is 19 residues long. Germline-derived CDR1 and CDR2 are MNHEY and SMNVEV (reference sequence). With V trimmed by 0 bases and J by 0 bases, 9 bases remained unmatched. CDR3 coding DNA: TGTGCCAGCAGTTTATCTTGGGACAGGAGGTTCGCGAACACCGGGGAGCTGTTTTTT. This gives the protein CASSLSWDRRFANTGELFF.

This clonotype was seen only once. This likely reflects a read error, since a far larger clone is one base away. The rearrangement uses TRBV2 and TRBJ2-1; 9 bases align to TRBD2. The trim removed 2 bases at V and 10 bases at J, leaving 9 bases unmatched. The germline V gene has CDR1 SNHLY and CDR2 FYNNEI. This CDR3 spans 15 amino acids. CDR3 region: CASSEWAGGPNEQFF. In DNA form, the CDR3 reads TGTGCCAGCAGTGAATGGGCGGGAGGGCCTAACGAGCAGTTCTTC.

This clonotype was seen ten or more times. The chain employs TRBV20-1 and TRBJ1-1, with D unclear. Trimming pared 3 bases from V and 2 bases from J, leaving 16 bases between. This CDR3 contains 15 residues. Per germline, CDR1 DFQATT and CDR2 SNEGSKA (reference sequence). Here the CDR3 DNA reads TGCAGTGCTAGCCCCTCAACAGACTCCAACACTGAAGCTTTCTTT. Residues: CSASPSTDSNTEAFF.

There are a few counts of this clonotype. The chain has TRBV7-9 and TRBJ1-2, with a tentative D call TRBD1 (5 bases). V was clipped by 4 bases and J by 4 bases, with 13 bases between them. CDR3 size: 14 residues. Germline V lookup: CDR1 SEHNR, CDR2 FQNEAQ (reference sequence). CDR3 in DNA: TGTGCCAGCAGCTCTTTACAGGAGGGCTATGGCTACACCTTC. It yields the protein CASSSLQEGYGYTF.

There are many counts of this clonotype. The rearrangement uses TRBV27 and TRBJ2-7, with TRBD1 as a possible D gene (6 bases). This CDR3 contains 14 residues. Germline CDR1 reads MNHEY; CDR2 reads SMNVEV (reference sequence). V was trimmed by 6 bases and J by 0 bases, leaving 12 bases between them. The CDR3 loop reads CASSGQGLSYEQYF. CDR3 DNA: TGTGCCAGCAGCGGGCAGGGGCTCTCCTACGAGCAGTACTTC.

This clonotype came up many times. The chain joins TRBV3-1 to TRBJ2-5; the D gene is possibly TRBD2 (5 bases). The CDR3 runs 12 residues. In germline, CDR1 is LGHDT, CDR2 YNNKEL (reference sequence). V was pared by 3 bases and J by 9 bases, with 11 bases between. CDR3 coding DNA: TGTGCCAGCAGCCAGACTAAGACGTCCCAGTACTTC. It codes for CASSQTKTSQYF.

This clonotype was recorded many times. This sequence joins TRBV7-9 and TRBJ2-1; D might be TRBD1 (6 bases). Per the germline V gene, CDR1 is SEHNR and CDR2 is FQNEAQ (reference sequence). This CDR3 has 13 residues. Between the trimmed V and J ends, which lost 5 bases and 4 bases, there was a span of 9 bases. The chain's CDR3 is CASSPGTYNEQFF. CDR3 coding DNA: TGTGCCAGCAGCCCCGGGACATACAATGAGCAGTTCTTC.

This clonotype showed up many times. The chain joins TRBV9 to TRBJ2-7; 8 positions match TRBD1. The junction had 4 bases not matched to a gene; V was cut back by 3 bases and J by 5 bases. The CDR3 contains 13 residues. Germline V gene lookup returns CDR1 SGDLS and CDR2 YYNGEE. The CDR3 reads CASSAGQGDEQYF. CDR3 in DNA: TGTGCCAGCAGCGCCGGACAGGGAGACGAGCAGTACTTC. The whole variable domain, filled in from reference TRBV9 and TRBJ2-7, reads DSGVTQTPKHLITATGQRVTLRCSPRSGDLSVYWYQQSLDQGLQFLIQYYNGEERAKGNILERFSAQQFPDLHSELNLSSLELGDSALYFCASSAGQGDEQYFGPGTRLTVT.

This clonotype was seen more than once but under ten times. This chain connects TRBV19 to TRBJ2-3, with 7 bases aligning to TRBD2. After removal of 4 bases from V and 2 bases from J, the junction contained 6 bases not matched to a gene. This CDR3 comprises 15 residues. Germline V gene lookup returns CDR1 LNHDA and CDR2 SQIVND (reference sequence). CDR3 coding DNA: TGTGCCAGTAGTAGGCCTAGCGGTATCACAGATACGCAGTATTTT. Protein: CASSRPSGITDTQYF.

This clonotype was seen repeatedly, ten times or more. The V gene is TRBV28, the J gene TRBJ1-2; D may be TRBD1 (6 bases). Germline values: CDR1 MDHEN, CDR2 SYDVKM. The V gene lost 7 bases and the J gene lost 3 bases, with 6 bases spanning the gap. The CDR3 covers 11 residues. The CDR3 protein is CASKGDYGYTF. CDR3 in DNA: TGTGCCAGCAAGGGGGACTATGGCTACACCTTC.

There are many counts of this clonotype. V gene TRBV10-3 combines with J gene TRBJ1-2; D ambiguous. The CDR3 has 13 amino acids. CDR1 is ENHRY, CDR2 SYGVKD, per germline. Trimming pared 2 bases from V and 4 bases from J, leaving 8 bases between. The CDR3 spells CAISEEGAYGYTF. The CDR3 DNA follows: TGTGCCATCAGTGAGGAGGGCGCCTATGGCTACACCTTC.

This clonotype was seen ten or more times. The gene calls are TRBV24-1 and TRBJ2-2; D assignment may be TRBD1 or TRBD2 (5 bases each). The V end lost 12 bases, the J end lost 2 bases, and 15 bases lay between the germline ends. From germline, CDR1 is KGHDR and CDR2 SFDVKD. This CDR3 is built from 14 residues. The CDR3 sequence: CAARDGLNTGELFF. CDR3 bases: TGTGCCGCTAGGGACGGACTTAACACCGGGGAGCTGTTTTTT.

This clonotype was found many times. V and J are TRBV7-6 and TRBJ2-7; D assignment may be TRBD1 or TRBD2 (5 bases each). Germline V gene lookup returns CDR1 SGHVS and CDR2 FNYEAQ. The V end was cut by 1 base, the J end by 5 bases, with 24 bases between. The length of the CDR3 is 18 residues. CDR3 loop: CASSLGPLGTLGVHEQYF. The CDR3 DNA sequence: TGTGCCAGCAGCTTAGGGCCCCTAGGGACCCTGGGGGTCCACGAGCAGTACTTC.

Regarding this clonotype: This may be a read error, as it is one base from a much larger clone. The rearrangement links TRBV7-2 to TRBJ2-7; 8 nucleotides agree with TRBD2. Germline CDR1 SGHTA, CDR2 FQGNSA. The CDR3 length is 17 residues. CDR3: CASSLAPPRTSSVEQCF. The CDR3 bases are TGTGCCAGCAGCTTAGCGCCCCCTAGGACTAGCTCCGTAGAGCAGTGCTTC.

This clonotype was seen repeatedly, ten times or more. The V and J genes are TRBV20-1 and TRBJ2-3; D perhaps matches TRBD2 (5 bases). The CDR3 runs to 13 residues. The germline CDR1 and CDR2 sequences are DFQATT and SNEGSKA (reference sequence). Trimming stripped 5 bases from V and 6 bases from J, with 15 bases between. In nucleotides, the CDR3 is TGCAGTGCTGTAAGACACGGGATGGATACGCAGTATTTT. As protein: CSAVRHGMDTQYF.

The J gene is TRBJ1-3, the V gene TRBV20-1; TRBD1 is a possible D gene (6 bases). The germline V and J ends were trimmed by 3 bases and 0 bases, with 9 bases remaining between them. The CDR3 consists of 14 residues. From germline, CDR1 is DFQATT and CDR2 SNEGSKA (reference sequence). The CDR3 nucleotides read TGCAGTGCTAGTGGGGGCAGCTCTGGAAACACCATATATTTT. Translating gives CSASGGSSGNTIYF.

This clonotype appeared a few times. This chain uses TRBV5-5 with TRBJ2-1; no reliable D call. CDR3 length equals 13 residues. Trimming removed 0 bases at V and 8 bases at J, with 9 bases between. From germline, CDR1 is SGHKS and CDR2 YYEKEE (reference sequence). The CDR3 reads CASSLVPVHEQFF. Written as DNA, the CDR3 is TGTGCCAGCAGCTTGGTTCCGGTCCATGAGCAGTTCTTC.